Below, 28 T cell receptor beta chains from the same sample are listed, as sequenced in a study of CXCR3-negative and CXCR3-positive naive CD8 T cells. These receptors' antigens are unknown. Study-level findings and limits: Naive cells positive for CXCR3 carried more hydrophobic TRB CDR3s than CXCR3-negative ones.

Researchers prepared the TRB cDNA libraries using 5' RACE with UMI labels. From its re-call of the 5' RACE reads, TCRdb lists each CDR3 protein once, without DNA. The repertoire table contains around 84,000 distinct CDR3 sequences. Specimen: naive CXCR3+ CD8+ T cells from blood. Indicated subset: CD45RO-CCR7+CD27+CD95- naive CD8+ T cells expressing CXCR3 (TNR3+). The receptor set was obtained from a human donor in good health. Some clones in this sample may be carry-over from other donors' samples.

The chain employs TRBV10-3 and TRBJ2-3; there is no DNA to check the TCRdb D call of TRBD2. Germline CDR1 ENHRY, CDR2 SYGVKD. The length of the CDR3 is 15 residues. The CDR3 sequence is CAISVTRSLTDTQYF.

V gene TRBV7-6 combines with J gene TRBJ2-4; TCRdb selects TRBD2, and the lack of DNA leaves this call unchecked. CDR3 length equals 16 residues. In germline, CDR1 is SGHVS, CDR2 FNYEAQ. The chain's CDR3 is CASSLDGGKAKNIQYF.

The genes are TRBV25-1 and TRBJ1-1. The length of the CDR3 is 14 residues. CDR1 MGHDK and CDR2 SYGVNS come from the germline V gene. This CDR3 is CASSDLMANTEAFF.

This chain links TRBV20-1 with TRBJ2-7. The CDR3 extends over 15 amino acids. The germline CDR1 and CDR2 sequences are DFQATT and SNEGSKA (reference sequence). The CDR3 loop is CSAPFVSHGPYEQYF.

This chain connects TRBV12-3 or TRBV12-4 to TRBJ1-2; the D call from TCRdb, TRBD1, cannot be confirmed without DNA. The length of the CDR3 is 13 residues. The CDR3 here is CASSLAPVYGYTF.

V is TRBV29-1 and J is TRBJ2-4; the TRBD2 assignment by TCRdb is unverifiable without DNA. The CDR3 loop spans 13 amino acids. From germline, CDR1 is SQVTM and CDR2 ANQGSEA. This CDR3 reads CSAGGRTSDIQYF.

CDR3 sequence: CSVRSGYGYTF. This chain joins TRBV29-1 and TRBJ1-2. This CDR3 spans 11 amino acids. In germline, CDR1 is SQVTM, CDR2 ANQGSEA. Complete variable domain (other parts from reference TRBV29-1 and TRBJ1-2): SAVISQKPSRDICQRGTSLTIQCQVDSQVTMMFWYRQQPGQSLTLIATANQGSEATYESGFVIDKFPISRPNLTFSTLTVSNMSPEDSSIYLCSVRSGYGYTFGSGTRLTVV.

The rearrangement links TRBV28 to TRBJ1-1. The germline gives CDR1 MDHEN, CDR2 SYDVKM. The CDR3 spans 14 residues. Here the CDR3 reads CASSLSRSVREAFF.

The V gene is TRBV29-1, the J gene TRBJ2-1; no DNA is available, so the TRBD1 call from TCRdb remains unchecked. The CDR3 extends over 13 amino acids. The germline V gene encodes CDR1 SQVTM and CDR2 ANQGSEA. The CDR3 reads CSVPRGDYNEQFF.

The chain links TRBV12-3 or TRBV12-4 to TRBJ2-7; TCRdb lists TRBD2, though no DNA is available to test this call. The CDR3 spans 15 residues. CDR3 in amino acids: CASSNGLAVPYEQYF.

This CDR3 is CSAPDDRGEQYF. The chain carries TRBV29-1 and TRBJ2-7; TCRdb lists TRBD1, though no DNA is available to test this call. This CDR3 contains 12 residues. CDR1 is SQVTM and CDR2 is ANQGSEA in the germline V gene.

This sequence joins TRBV29-1 and TRBJ2-7; TCRdb proposes TRBD2, but this gene call is untestable without DNA. Germline CDR1 reads SQVTM; CDR2 reads ANQGSEA. The CDR3 totals 16 residues. The chain's CDR3 is CSVEDWASGGAYEQYF.

The rearrangement joins TRBV4-2 to TRBJ2-1; lacking DNA, the TRBD2 call made by TCRdb goes unchecked. Germline V gene lookup returns CDR1 LGHNA and CDR2 YNFKEQ. The CDR3 runs to 16 residues. CDR3 loop: CASSQEGSSATNEQFF.

The gene calls are TRBV15 and TRBJ1-4; TCRdb's assignment of TRBD1 cannot be checked, as there is no DNA. CDR1 and CDR2 (germline): LNHNV, YYDKDF (reference sequence). This CDR3 comprises 16 residues. The CDR3 spells CATGPPRGVLNEKLFF.

V gene TRBV29-1 combines with J gene TRBJ1-2; the TRBD1 assignment by TCRdb is unverifiable without DNA. The length of the CDR3 is 14 residues. Germline CDR1 SQVTM, CDR2 ANQGSEA. This CDR3 is CSVEERGVIYGYTF.

This chain uses TRBV6-2 or TRBV6-3 with TRBJ2-5; the D gene TCRdb calls, TRBD2, cannot be checked with no DNA. From germline, CDR1 is MNHEY and CDR2 SVGEGT. The CDR3 loop spans 17 amino acids. Here the CDR3 reads CASNAAAGLRLQETQYF.

The rearrangement links TRBV14 to TRBJ2-1; TCRdb calls TRBD2, which cannot be checked without DNA. The length of the CDR3 is 15 residues. CDR1 and CDR2 from the germline V gene are SGHDN and FVKESK. The CDR3: CASSHSEGLLNEQFF.

The V gene is TRBV6-5, the J gene TRBJ2-1; TCRdb proposes TRBD2, but this gene call is untestable without DNA. Per the germline V gene, CDR1 is MNHEY and CDR2 is SVGAGI. The CDR3 has 14 residues. Here the CDR3 reads CASISGDLYNEQFF.

The rearrangement links TRBV20-1 to TRBJ2-7. The CDR3 runs to 14 residues. Germline loops: CDR1 DFQATT, CDR2 SNEGSKA (reference sequence). This chain's CDR3 is CSDLGGKSSYEQYF.

The genes are TRBV15 and TRBJ1-1; the D call of TRBD1 rests on TCRdb alone, since no DNA is present to check it. The CDR3 contains 15 residues. The germline gives CDR1 LNHNV, CDR2 YYDKDF (reference sequence). Here the CDR3 reads CATSGSDRGNTEAFF. Together with reference TRBV15 and TRBJ1-1, the CDR3 gives the full variable domain: DAMVIQNPRYQVTQFGKPVTLSCSQTLNHNVMYWYQQKSSQAPKLLFHYYDKDFNNEADTPDNFQSRRPNTSFCFLDIRSPGLGDTAMYLCATSGSDRGNTEAFFGQGTRLTVV.

The V gene is TRBV7-9, the J gene TRBJ2-2; TCRdb calls TRBD2, which cannot be checked without DNA. Germline V gene sequence: CDR1 SEHNR, CDR2 FQNEAQ (reference sequence). This CDR3 is 15 amino acids long. The CDR3 reads CASSLLVAGAGELFF.

The chain employs TRBV16 and TRBJ1-2. Germline loops: CDR1 KGHSY, CDR2 FQNENV. This CDR3 contains 12 residues. The CDR3: CASSNPDYGYTF. The full variable domain, its missing parts supplied by reference TRBV16 and TRBJ1-2, is GEEVAQTPKHLVRGEGQKAKLYCAPIKGHSYVFWYQQVLKNEFKFLISFQNENVFDETGMPKERFSAKCLPNSPCSLEIQATKLEDSAVYFCASSNPDYGYTFGSGTRLTVV.

The rearrangement joins TRBV5-4 to TRBJ2-7. CDR1 SGHNT and CDR2 YYREEE come from the germline V gene (reference sequence). The CDR3 is 13 residues long. CDR3 residues: CASSSGGTYEQYF.

The chain employs TRBV30 and TRBJ2-2; with no DNA, the TCRdb D assignment of TRBD2 cannot be verified. The CDR3 is 18 amino acids. CDR1 is GTSNPN and CDR2 is SVGIG in the germline V gene (reference sequence). The CDR3 loop is CAWTSLLLAGGTTGELFF.

The J gene is TRBJ2-5, the V gene TRBV7-9; TCRdb gives TRBD2 as the D gene, but with no DNA this cannot be confirmed. The CDR3 totals 14 residues. The germline gives CDR1 SEHNR, CDR2 FQNEAQ (reference sequence). CDR3 loop: CASSLDAGARTQYF.

The chain uses TRBV5-1 and TRBJ2-7; TCRdb names TRBD1, which stays unverified in the absence of DNA. The CDR3 length is 14 residues. Per the germline V gene, CDR1 is SGHRS and CDR2 is YFSETQ. The CDR3 sequence: CASSLGQGSNEQYF.

This chain connects TRBV4-1 to TRBJ1-5. Germline V CDR1 and CDR2: MGHRA, YSYEKL. This CDR3 has 15 amino acids. CDR3 residues: CASSQGMYSNQPQHF.

The V and J genes are TRBV15 and TRBJ1-4; TCRdb proposes TRBD1, but this gene call is untestable without DNA. CDR1 LNHNV and CDR2 YYDKDF come from the germline V gene (reference sequence). CDR3 size: 16 residues. The CDR3 region is CATSRDRTGINEKLFF.